Presented here are 9 T cell receptor beta chains from one specimen sequenced in a study of early T cells in non-severe SARS-CoV-2 infection. Each CDR3 protein is one row after TCRdb ran MiXCR on the 5' RACE reads. Counted here are around 71,000 distinct CDR3 sequences, roughly 10% occurring once; the ten biggest clones make up roughly 16%. This sample comprised whole blood, obtained at baseline. The origin of the receptors is an adult who was a healthcare worker with PCR-confirmed SARS-CoV-2 infection or an uninfected control (not recorded which).

The chain couples TRBV11-2 to TRBJ2-3, with D possibly TRBD1 on 6 matching bases. CDR1 and CDR2 from the germline V gene are SGHAT and FQNNGV. The CDR3 contains 16 residues. Trimming removed 6 bases at V and 1 base at J, with 17 bases between. This chain's CDR3 is CASRLRAQGGTDTQYF. The DNA of the CDR3 is TGTGCCAGCAGATTAAGAGCACAGGGAGGCACAGATACGCAGTATTTT.

This clonotype appeared many times. V usage is TRBV10-3 and J usage is TRBJ2-3; 10 bases line up with TRBD1. Germline CDR1 ENHRY, CDR2 SYGVKD. This CDR3 comprises 15 residues. J was trimmed by 1 base and V by 6 bases; bases with no gene match: 4. The CDR3 reads CAIRGQGFGTDTQYF. In DNA form, the CDR3 reads TGTGCCATCAGGGGACAGGGGTTCGGCACAGATACGCAGTATTTT.

The chain joins TRBV3-1 to TRBJ2-1, with D perhaps assigned TRBD1 or TRBD2 (5 bases each). The germline V gene has CDR1 LGHDT and CDR2 YNNKEL (reference sequence). This CDR3 has 14 residues. The germline V and J ends were trimmed by 3 bases and 10 bases, with 16 bases remaining between them. The CDR3 nucleotides read TGTGCCAGCAGCCAGGCAGTCCGGGACGGCGAGCAGTTCTTC. It encodes CASSQAVRDGEQFF.

V gene TRBV5-1 combines with J gene TRBJ2-5, with no clear D. The CDR3 length is 13 residues. The germline V gene has CDR1 SGHRS and CDR2 YFSETQ. The germline V and J ends were trimmed by 3 bases and 2 bases, with 8 bases remaining between them. In DNA, the CDR3 is TGCGCCAGCAGCTCCTTGGGGCAAGAGACCCAGTACTTC. It specifies CASSSLGQETQYF.

The chain is built from TRBV29-1 and TRBJ2-1; TRBD1 matches 9 bases. This CDR3 contains 12 residues. The J segment lost 7 bases and the V segment lost 6 bases, leaving 4 bases of the junction unmatched. Germline assignment: CDR1 SQVTM and CDR2 ANQGSEA. DNA for the CDR3: TGCAGCGTCGAGGACAGGGGAAATGAGCAGTTCTTC. This codes for CSVEDRGNEQFF.

This clonotype was seen repeatedly, ten times or more. This chain joins TRBV28 and TRBJ2-1, with D unresolved. This CDR3 comprises 11 residues. Germline V gene data show CDR1 as MDHEN and CDR2 as SYDVKM. Trimming removed 6 bases from V and 8 bases from J, with 8 bases in between. CDR3 residues: CASRGNHEQFF. The CDR3 nucleotides read TGTGCCAGCAGGGGGAACCATGAGCAGTTCTTC.

This clonotype was observed a few times. The chain uses TRBV28 and TRBJ2-7; tentatively, D is TRBD2 (6 bases). This CDR3 spans 14 amino acids. V lost 2 bases to trimming and J lost 4 bases, with 12 bases between them. Germline V CDR1 and CDR2: MDHEN, SYDVKM. CDR3 amino acids: CASSLGRGIYEQYF. The CDR3, as DNA: TGTGCCAGCAGTTTAGGACGGGGGATATACGAGCAGTACTTC.

This clonotype was observed many times. The V and J genes are TRBV19 and TRBJ2-7; weak D call: TRBD1 (6 bases). CDR1 is LNHDA, CDR2 SQIVND, per germline (reference sequence). The CDR3 length is 12 residues. V lost 8 bases, J lost 6 bases, and 14 bases lay in between. The CDR3 loop reads CASRTASGEQYF. The DNA of the CDR3 is TGTGCCAGTCGGACAGCCTCCGGCGAGCAGTACTTC.

This clonotype was found many times. This rearrangement joins TRBV7-3 to TRBJ2-2; 7 bases are a match to TRBD2. The germline CDR1 and CDR2 sequences are SGHTA and FQGTGA. V lost 5 bases and J lost 3; bases outside the gene matches: 6. The CDR3 covers 15 residues. The CDR3: CASSPGRADTGELFF. CDR3 nucleotide sequence: TGTGCCAGCAGCCCGGGGAGGGCGGACACCGGGGAGCTGTTTTTT.